One and the same sample provided the 4 T cell receptor beta chains below, sequenced in a study of shared clonotypes between healthy human individuals. Clones were sequenced by immunoSEQ multiplex PCR, and TCRdb holds only the in-frame ones, with some missing. The sample lists around 510,000 clones, around three quarters occurring once. The sample was PBMCs. These receptors were obtained from a middle-aged woman in good health. Some clones in this sample may be carry-over from other donors' samples.

This chain links TRBV5-1 with TRBJ1-4; TRBD1 is a possible D gene (5 bases). Germline lookup yields CDR1 SGHRS and CDR2 YFSETQ. V lost 0 bases, J lost 0 bases, and 15 bases lay in between. The CDR3 is 18 amino acids. The DNA of the CDR3 is TGCGCCAGCAGCTTGGGGGGCAGCTTACTTGCAACTAATGAAAAACTGTTTTTT. This codes for CASSLGGSLLATNEKLFF.

As DNA, the CDR3 is TGTGCCAGCTCACCACTTCAGGACAGGGGGATTTCCTACAATGAGCAGTTCTTC. It specifies CASSPLQDRGISYNEQFF. The chain has TRBV18 and TRBJ2-1; 10 bases map to TRBD1. Germline loops: CDR1 KGHSH, CDR2 LQKENI. V was clipped by 1 base and J by 1 base; unmatched bases: 7. The CDR3 spans 18 residues.

To note about this clone: A read error may account for a junction end that differs from germline. The chain is built from TRBV7-7 and TRBJ1-1; D uncertain. The V gene's germline CDR1 is SSHAT and CDR2 FNYEAQ (reference sequence). The length of the CDR3 is 13 residues. For the CDR3, the DNA is TGTGCTAGCAGCGTAGACAAGAACGCTGAAGCTTTCTTT. The encoded protein is CASSVDKNAEAFF.

The rearrangement uses TRBV21-1 and TRBJ2-7. TRBV21-1 represents a pseudogene. The CDR3 is 12 residues long. CDR3 in DNA: TGTGCCAGCACCCAAAAGGGGGGCGAGCAGTACTTC. This codes for CASTQKGGEQYF.